Below, one T cell receptor (beta chain) is given with its context. Its binding antigen is unknown. No base quality information exists; no much larger clone differs at one position. This sample is part of a study of T cell responses to AZD1222 COVID-19 vaccine (dated by TCRdb to the early 2020s). Regarding the complete study: A total of roughly 240 trial participants underwent TCR sequencing, of whom 200 to 220 received two doses of AZD1222 and about 26 received two doses of the MenACWY control vaccine. Trial participants were enrolled into age subgroups of 18-55, 56-69 and 70-plus years, which contained around 150, 28 and 57 TCR-sequenced participants, respectively.

The paper as a whole reports these results and caveats: No day 14 peak-response samples were available, so repertoires were characterized only after the peak T cell response. Reportedly, close to half of the unique spike-specific TCRs recognized epitopes lying outside the regions that are mutated in the B.1.351 and B.1.1.7 variants. Conclusions about previously exposed vaccinees are limited because only a handful of AZD1222 recipients were SARS-CoV-2 seropositive at baseline. The 56-69-year group was small, and its depth increase did not reach significance, likely because of low power. Vaccine-associated CD4 TCRs spanned the whole spike protein, with dominant responses in regions 160-218 and 743-854. Participants were mostly white British, with more females than males. The authors suggested clonal diversity may have been underestimated. A significant rise in spike-specific TCR breadth and depth was observed after two AZD1222 doses relative to day 0 and relative to MenACWY recipients.

What this sample's time point label stands for: about 28 days (+/-7) after the second vaccine dose. The sample's treatment or condition label, in plain terms: meningococcal conjugate vaccine given as trial control. Vaccinee samples came from UK trials COV001 and COV002, including a single-blind randomized controlled phase 2/3 trial of AZD1222 (ChAdOx1 nCoV-19) in healthy adults. For TCRbeta chain sequencing, PBMC samples were collected from trial participants at day 0 and at day 28 after the second dose. The CDR3 regions of human TCRbeta chains were analyzed by immunosequencing. In the paper's pipeline: TCRs in the repertoires were compared against a reference library of SARS-CoV-2-specific TCRs that had been generated with the MIRA antigen-specificity platform. Breadth was defined as the fraction of unique TCRs that were SARS-CoV-2-associated. Depth was defined as the fraction of total T cells that were SARS-CoV-2-associated. Each spike-specific TCR was assigned to its reactive spike region and to a CD4 or CD8 class using the MIRA data. Log10-transformed breadth and depth values were compared by one-way ANOVA with Sidak's multiple comparisons tests. TCRdb's version of the immuneACCESS table is confined to in-frame rearrangements and falls short of the full clone set. An unresolved V gene accounts for under half of the shortfall where checked; the remainder is of unknown origin. D and trimming were read from the DNA, whereas the V and J calls and clone size are those reported in that table. The sample records roughly 200,000 clones, approximately 95% of which are singletons. The ten largest make up 0.95% to 1.3% of the sample.

The sequence was obtained from an adult who received the MenACWY meningococcal vaccine as a control. Sequenced material: peripheral blood, taken 28 days after the second dose of the MenACWY control vaccine.

The DNA sequence reads TGTGCCAGCAGGAGGAGCCCCCACTCTGGAAACACCATATATTTT. Its product reads: CASRRSPHSGNTIYF. This chain joins TRBV6-5 to TRBJ1-3; the D gene remains uncertain. Trimming costs V 6 bases and J 0 bases, and their ends lie 12 bases apart. As encoded in the germline V gene, CDR1 is MNHEY while CDR2 is SVGAGI. The CDR3 numbers 15 residues from cysteine through phenylalanine. Just CDR3 DNA is preserved here, 45 bases in frame from base 1.